This T cell receptor beta chain comes out of a study of T cell repertoires in ileal Crohn's disease. Study at large: Every patient was operated on for stricturing (approximately 60%) or penetrating (about 39%) complications.

On this clone: Its specificity is not known.

Findings and caveats of the study: Endoscopy was done a median around 6.4 months after surgery.

Generated by immunoSEQ multiplex PCR, the TCRdb table keeps only in-frame clones and is missing some. The data hold approximately 15,000 clones, with over 70% observed a single time. Sample time point: neoterminal ileum biopsy at postoperative endoscopy, about 6 months after surgery. The length of the CDR3 is 16 residues. After removal of 10 bases from V and 3 bases from J, the junction contained 14 bases not matched to a gene. Per germline, CDR1 WNHNN and CDR2 SYGVQD (reference sequence). The rearrangement uses TRBV10-1 and TRBJ2-7; TRBD2 matches 11 bases. Sequencing was done on a sample of ileal tissue. This receptor was identified in an adult with Crohn's disease. The CDR3 nucleotides are TGCGCCACCCCACCACGGACTAGCGGGCCTTTCTACGAGCAGTACTTC. Translating it yields CATPPRTSGPFYEQYF.